This is a list of T cell receptor beta chains from one sample in a study of blood T cell repertoires in COVID-19. Profiling relied on immunoSEQ multiplex PCR, and the TCRdb table lists in-frame clones only, not all of them. The sample records some 390,000 clones, nearly 90% being singletons. What was sequenced was PBMCs or T cells enriched from blood (not recorded which). The receptor source for this set is a woman aged 30 to 39 who had recovered from COVID-19. CDR3s include the opening cysteine and the closing phenylalanine or tryptophan. The order of the fields is D gene, V gene, clone size, J gene, CDR3 DNA, CDR3 protein. The D gene is left open where the match is weak. Clone size is stated in some rows and not others, as once, few, many or a class when expanded.

d_call: .; v_call: TRBV7-2; clone_size: .; j_call: TRBJ2-7; cdr3_nt: TGTGCCAGCACTCCTTCGGGAATCCACGAGCAGTACTTC; cdr3_aa: CASTPSGIHEQYF
d_call: .; v_call: TRBV27; clone_size: .; j_call: TRBJ1-5; cdr3_nt: .; cdr3_aa: CASSFGPGAQPQHF
d_call: TRBD2; v_call: TRBV7-2; clone_size: .; j_call: TRBJ2-2; cdr3_nt: TGTGCCAGCAGCCAGCGACTAGCGGGGGGGCCGGGAACCGGGGAGCTGTTTTTT; cdr3_aa: CASSQRLAGGPGTGELFF
d_call: TRBD1; v_call: TRBV24-1; clone_size: .; j_call: TRBJ2-1; cdr3_nt: TGTGCCACCAGTAGCCTGGACAGGGCCCTCGAACCGGCAACAACTCTCTACAATGAGCAGTTCTTC; cdr3_aa: CATSSLDRALEPATTLYNEQFF
d_call: TRBD1; v_call: TRBV28; clone_size: .; j_call: TRBJ2-2; cdr3_nt: TGTGCCAGCAGTCGACAGGGGTCGAACACCGGGGAGCTGTTTTTT; cdr3_aa: CASSRQGSNTGELFF
d_call: TRBD1; v_call: TRBV19; clone_size: once; j_call: TRBJ1-5; cdr3_nt: TGTGCCAGTAGTATAGATCGGACAGGGTTAAGCAATCAGCCCCAGCATTTT; cdr3_aa: CASSIDRTGLSNQPQHF
d_call: .; v_call: TRBV28; clone_size: .; j_call: TRBJ1-2; cdr3_nt: TGTGCCAGCAGTTTAGGGACTGACTATGGCTACACCTTC; cdr3_aa: CASSLGTDYGYTF
d_call: .; v_call: TRBV19; clone_size: .; j_call: TRBJ1-1; cdr3_nt: TGTGCCAGTAGTATTTCAGCTGAAGCTTTCTTT; cdr3_aa: CASSISAEAFF
d_call: TRBD1; v_call: TRBV30; clone_size: .; j_call: TRBJ2-7; cdr3_nt: TGTGCCTGGAGTCCCAGGGGGACAGGGGTCTACGAGCAGTACTTC; cdr3_aa: CAWSPRGTGVYEQYF
d_call: .; v_call: TRBV27; clone_size: .; j_call: TRBJ2-1; cdr3_nt: TGTGCCAGCAGTTTCTACTGGGACTTTGACTCCTACAATGAGCAGTTCTTC; cdr3_aa: CASSFYWDFDSYNEQFF
d_call: .; v_call: TRBV3-1/TRBV3-2; clone_size: .; j_call: TRBJ2-1; cdr3_nt: TGTGCCAGCAGTCCTGTTTCTCTAGCTTCTTTCTACAATGAGCAGTTCTTC; cdr3_aa: CASSPVSLASFYNEQFF
d_call: TRBD2; v_call: TRBV2; clone_size: .; j_call: TRBJ2-7; cdr3_nt: TGTGCCAGCAGACCCGGACTAGCGGGAGACGAGCAGTACTTC; cdr3_aa: CASRPGLAGDEQYF
d_call: .; v_call: TRBV24-1; clone_size: .; j_call: TRBJ1-1; cdr3_nt: TGTGCCACCAGTGATTCGCGAGGGTCTTCCTCTGAAGCTTTCTTT; cdr3_aa: CATSDSRGSSSEAFF
d_call: TRBD2; v_call: TRBV3-1/TRBV3-2; clone_size: .; j_call: TRBJ2-2; cdr3_nt: TGTGCCAGCAGCCAAGACGCGGGAGCGTGGGGAGCGAGAGATAGCACCGGGGAGCTGTTTTTT; cdr3_aa: CASSQDAGAWGARDSTGELFF
d_call: .; v_call: TRBV12-5; clone_size: .; j_call: TRBJ2-5; cdr3_nt: TGTGCTAGTGGGCCGGGACACGGGATCCGGGAGACCCAGTACTTC; cdr3_aa: CASGPGHGIRETQYF
d_call: TRBD1; v_call: TRBV6-2/TRBV6-3; clone_size: .; j_call: TRBJ1-2; cdr3_nt: TGTGCCAGCAGTTATTCGTGGGGACAGGGGTTCGACTATGGCTACACCTTC; cdr3_aa: CASSYSWGQGFDYGYTF
d_call: TRBD1; v_call: TRBV4-2; clone_size: .; j_call: TRBJ2-7; cdr3_nt: TGTGCCAGCAGCCCCCGGGACAGCGAGCTGTACGAGCAGTACTTC; cdr3_aa: CASSPRDSELYEQYF
d_call: .; v_call: TRBV7-3; clone_size: once; j_call: TRBJ1-1; cdr3_nt: TGTGCCAGCAGCCAAGGGGGAGTTATGAACACTGAAGCTTTCTTT; cdr3_aa: CASSQGGVMNTEAFF
d_call: .; v_call: TRBV7-2; clone_size: many; j_call: TRBJ1-5; cdr3_nt: TGTGCCAGCAGCCCCGACTATAGCAATCAGCCCCAGCATTTT; cdr3_aa: CASSPDYSNQPQHF
d_call: TRBD2; v_call: TRBV11-2; clone_size: .; j_call: TRBJ2-1; cdr3_nt: TGTGCCAGCAGCTTAGGTCTAGCGGGGGGCTCCTACAATGAGCAGTTCTTC; cdr3_aa: CASSLGLAGGSYNEQFF
d_call: .; v_call: TRBV6-5; clone_size: .; j_call: TRBJ1-2; cdr3_nt: TGTGCCAGCAAGCGGTCAAGGGCTAACTATGGCTACACCTTC; cdr3_aa: CASKRSRANYGYTF